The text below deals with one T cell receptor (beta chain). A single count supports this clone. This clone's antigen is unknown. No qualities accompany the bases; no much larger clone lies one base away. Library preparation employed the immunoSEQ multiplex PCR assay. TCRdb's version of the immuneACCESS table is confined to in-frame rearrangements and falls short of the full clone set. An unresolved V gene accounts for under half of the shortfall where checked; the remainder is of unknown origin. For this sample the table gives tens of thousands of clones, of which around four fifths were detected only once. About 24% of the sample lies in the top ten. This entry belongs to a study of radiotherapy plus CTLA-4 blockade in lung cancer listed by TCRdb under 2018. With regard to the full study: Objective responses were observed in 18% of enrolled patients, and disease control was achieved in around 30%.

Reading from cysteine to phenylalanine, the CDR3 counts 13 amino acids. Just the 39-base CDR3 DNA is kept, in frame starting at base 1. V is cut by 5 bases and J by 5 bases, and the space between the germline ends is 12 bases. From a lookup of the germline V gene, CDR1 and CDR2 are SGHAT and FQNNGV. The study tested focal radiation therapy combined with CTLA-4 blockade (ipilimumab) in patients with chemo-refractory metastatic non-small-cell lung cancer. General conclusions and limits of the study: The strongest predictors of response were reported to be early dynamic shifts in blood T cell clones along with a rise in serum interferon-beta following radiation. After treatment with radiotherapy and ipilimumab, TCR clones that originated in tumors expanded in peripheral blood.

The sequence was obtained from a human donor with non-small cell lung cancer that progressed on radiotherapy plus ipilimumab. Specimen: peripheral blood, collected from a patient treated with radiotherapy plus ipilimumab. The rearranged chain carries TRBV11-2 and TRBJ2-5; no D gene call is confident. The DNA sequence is TGTGCCAGCAGCCAATCCGTAACGGAGACCCAGTACTTC. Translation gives CASSQSVTETQYF.